This T cell receptor beta chain derives from a study of CD8+CD57+ T cells in acquired aplastic anemia. Patients included in sequencing had previously demonstrated CD8+CD57+ cell expansion by flow cytometry. This clonotype was recorded a few times. From germline, CDR1 is ENHRY and CDR2 SYGVKD. V trimming: 0 bases; J trimming: 0 bases; junction bases outside the gene matches: 4. The CDR3 contains 16 residues. Genomic DNA, the template, was used for profiling of the TCR beta VDJ and CDR3. TCRdb reprocessed the reads via MiXCR and lists one record per CDR3 protein. This table has under 200,000 distinct CDR3 sequences, roughly half appearing once.

The clonotype comes from a human donor with aplastic anemia. The rearrangement joins TRBV10-3 to TRBJ2-5; TRBD2 matches at 7 bases. Sequencing input: sorted CD4+, CD8+, or CD8+CD57+ T cells (not recorded which) from PBMCs. The CDR3: CAISESGGTHQETQYF. In DNA form, the CDR3 reads TGTGCCATCAGTGAGTCGGGAGGGACCCACCAAGAGACCCAGTACTTC.